This is a list of T cell receptor beta chains from one sample in a study of cytomegalovirus exposure and HLA in healthy donors. Measured with immunoSEQ multiplex PCR; TCRdb has only the in-frame clones, and not every one. Here the sample spans approximately 100,000 clones, around 80% being singletons. Sequenced material: PBMCs. All receptors come from a woman aged 40-49 years in good health and CMV-seronegative. Both conserved end residues are part of each CDR3. The order of the fields is D gene, V gene, J gene, clone size, CDR3 DNA, CDR3 protein. The D gene is left open where the match is weak. Clone size is stated in some rows and not others, as once, few, many or a class when expanded.

d_gene: TRBD2; v_gene: TRBV5-1; j_gene: TRBJ2-3; abundance: -; CDR3nt: TGCGCCAGCAGCTTGGCCGGGGGGAGTTTGAGAGATACGCAGTATTTT; CDR3aa: CASSLAGGSLRDTQYF
d_gene: TRBD1; v_gene: TRBV19; j_gene: TRBJ2-7; abundance: -; CDR3nt: TGTGCCAGTAGCCTGGACAGGGGAGGTTCGGCCGAGCAGTACTTC; CDR3aa: CASSLDRGGSAEQYF
d_gene: -; v_gene: TRBV11-2; j_gene: TRBJ1-1; abundance: -; CDR3nt: TGTGCCAGCAGCTTAGTCGGACTAAACACTGAAGCTTTCTTT; CDR3aa: CASSLVGLNTEAFF
d_gene: TRBD2; v_gene: TRBV29-1; j_gene: TRBJ2-1; abundance: -; CDR3nt: TGCAGCGTTGTTCTAGCGGGGGCCAATTACTACAATGAGCAGTTCTTC; CDR3aa: CSVVLAGANYYNEQFF
d_gene: TRBD1; v_gene: TRBV27; j_gene: TRBJ1-5; abundance: -; CDR3nt: TGTGCCAGCAGTTCGTACAGGGGGAGGAATCAGCCCCAGCATTTT; CDR3aa: CASSSYRGRNQPQHF
d_gene: TRBD1; v_gene: TRBV7-8; j_gene: TRBJ1-4; abundance: few; CDR3nt: TGTGCCAGCAGCGGATGGACAGGGCGATTGGGTGAAAAACTGTTTTTT; CDR3aa: CASSGWTGRLGEKLFF
d_gene: -; v_gene: TRBV28; j_gene: TRBJ2-7; abundance: -; CDR3nt: TGTGCCAGCGCTATCCATGGTCCCCTCTACGAGCAGTACTTC; CDR3aa: CASAIHGPLYEQYF
d_gene: -; v_gene: TRBV10-1; j_gene: TRBJ1-4; abundance: -; CDR3nt: TGCGCCAGCAGTGAGTCGAAATCTGGGGGGGCGAAACTGTTTTTT; CDR3aa: CASSESKSGGAKLFF
d_gene: -; v_gene: TRBV4-3; j_gene: TRBJ1-3; abundance: few; CDR3nt: TGCGCCAGCAGCCATACAGGGACTGGAAACACCATATATTTT; CDR3aa: CASSHTGTGNTIYF
d_gene: -; v_gene: TRBV7-6; j_gene: TRBJ2-7; abundance: -; CDR3nt: TGTGCCAGCAGCTTAAGTTTGGCGGGGCGCGAGCAGTACTTC; CDR3aa: CASSLSLAGREQYF
d_gene: TRBD1; v_gene: TRBV9; j_gene: TRBJ2-2; abundance: -; CDR3nt: TGTGCCAGCAGCGTCCGGGACAGTAACACCGGGGAGCTGTTTTTT; CDR3aa: CASSVRDSNTGELFF
d_gene: TRBD1; v_gene: TRBV19; j_gene: TRBJ2-5; abundance: -; CDR3nt: TGTGCCAGTAGGAGACAGGGGGAAGAGACCCAGTACTTC; CDR3aa: CASRRQGEETQYF
d_gene: -; v_gene: TRBV6-5; j_gene: TRBJ2-3; abundance: once; CDR3nt: TGTGCCAGCAGTTACTCGATCCGGACTGAGGATACGCAGTATTTT; CDR3aa: CASSYSIRTEDTQYF
d_gene: TRBD2; v_gene: TRBV19; j_gene: TRBJ2-1; abundance: -; CDR3nt: TGTGCCAGTAGTCCTTGGACTAGCGGGAGGGCCTACGGTGAGCAGTTCTTC; CDR3aa: CASSPWTSGRAYGEQFF
d_gene: TRBD2; v_gene: TRBV7-7; j_gene: TRBJ2-5; abundance: -; CDR3nt: TGTGCCAGCAGCACCCTAGCGGGGGGGCCCCAAGAGACCCAGTACTTC; CDR3aa: CASSTLAGGPQETQYF
d_gene: TRBD2; v_gene: TRBV4-1; j_gene: TRBJ2-1; abundance: -; CDR3nt: TGCGCCAGCAGCCAGGGGAGCGGGAGGACTCTCAATGAGCAGTTCTTC; CDR3aa: CASSQGSGRTLNEQFF
d_gene: -; v_gene: TRBV2; j_gene: TRBJ2-3; abundance: few; CDR3nt: TGTGCCAGCAGTGATCGGGGGGCCGACACAGATACGCAGTATTTT; CDR3aa: CASSDRGADTDTQYF
d_gene: -; v_gene: TRBV28; j_gene: TRBJ2-6; abundance: -; CDR3nt: TGTGCCAGCAGTCCTAGTGGAAGCTCTGGGGCCAACGTCCTGACTTTC; CDR3aa: CASSPSGSSGANVLTF
d_gene: TRBD1; v_gene: TRBV5-1; j_gene: TRBJ2-6; abundance: -; CDR3nt: TGCGCCAGCAGCTCAAGACCTCGGACAGGAAACTCTGGGGCCAACGTCCTGACTTTC; CDR3aa: CASSSRPRTGNSGANVLTF
d_gene: TRBD1; v_gene: TRBV6-5; j_gene: TRBJ1-2; abundance: -; CDR3nt: TGTGCCAGCAGGCTACAGGGGGCCTCTAACTATGGCTACACCTTC; CDR3aa: CASRLQGASNYGYTF
d_gene: TRBD2; v_gene: TRBV4-3; j_gene: TRBJ2-1; abundance: -; CDR3nt: TGCGCCAGCAGCGCGACTAGCGGGAGGCCGCACAATGAGCAGTTCTTC; CDR3aa: CASSATSGRPHNEQFF
d_gene: -; v_gene: TRBV27; j_gene: TRBJ2-5; abundance: -; CDR3nt: TGTGCCAGCAGCCTAAAATGCCCCTACCAAGAGACCCAGTACTTC; CDR3aa: CASSLKCPYQETQYF
d_gene: TRBD1; v_gene: TRBV28; j_gene: TRBJ2-5; abundance: few; CDR3nt: TGTGCCAGCAGTCGACAGGGGGCAGAGACCCAGTACTTC; CDR3aa: CASSRQGAETQYF
d_gene: -; v_gene: TRBV10-1; j_gene: TRBJ2-5; abundance: -; CDR3nt: TGCGCCAGCGTTCGAGATGGGGGCGGCAGGGAGACCCAGTACTTC; CDR3aa: CASVRDGGGRETQYF
d_gene: TRBD2; v_gene: TRBV20-1; j_gene: TRBJ2-1; abundance: -; CDR3nt: TGCAGTGCACCGCGGGAGCGTGAGCAGTTCTTC; CDR3aa: CSAPREREQFF
d_gene: -; v_gene: TRBV7-6; j_gene: TRBJ1-6; abundance: -; CDR3nt: TGTGCCAGCAGCCCGGACGGAAGGGGTTCACCCCTCCACTTT; CDR3aa: CASSPDGRGSPLHF
d_gene: TRBD1; v_gene: TRBV7-9; j_gene: TRBJ1-1; abundance: -; CDR3nt: TGTTCCAGCAGCTTAGCCAGACAGGGAGCTTTCTTT; CDR3aa: CSSSLARQGAFF
d_gene: -; v_gene: TRBV7-8; j_gene: TRBJ1-4; abundance: -; CDR3nt: TGTGCCAGCAGCTCGAGTGCCGGCGGGAATGAAAAACTGTTTTTT; CDR3aa: CASSSSAGGNEKLFF
d_gene: -; v_gene: TRBV27; j_gene: TRBJ2-5; abundance: -; CDR3nt: TGTGCCAGCAGTTTCATGCGGGGAGAGACCCAGTACTTC; CDR3aa: CASSFMRGETQYF
d_gene: TRBD2; v_gene: TRBV30; j_gene: TRBJ2-1; abundance: -; CDR3nt: TGTGCCTGGACTGCTAGCGGGGATGAGCAGTTCTTC; CDR3aa: CAWTASGDEQFF
d_gene: TRBD2; v_gene: TRBV11-2; j_gene: TRBJ2-1; abundance: -; CDR3nt: TGTGCCAGCAGCCCGGCCCCGCGGGAGAATGAGCAGTTCTTC; CDR3aa: CASSPAPRENEQFF
d_gene: TRBD1; v_gene: TRBV5-5; j_gene: TRBJ1-1; abundance: -; CDR3nt: TGTGCCAGCAGTCCTTTCCGACAGGGGGACACTGAAGCTTTCTTT; CDR3aa: CASSPFRQGDTEAFF
d_gene: TRBD2; v_gene: TRBV2; j_gene: TRBJ2-4; abundance: once; CDR3nt: TGTGCCAGCAGTGAAGCGCTTGCGGGAGGGACCAAAAACATTCAGTACTTC; CDR3aa: CASSEALAGGTKNIQYF
d_gene: TRBD1; v_gene: TRBV4-3; j_gene: TRBJ1-4; abundance: -; CDR3nt: TGCGCCAGCAGCCAAGGCGGACAGGGGGCTTATAATGAAAAACTGTTTTTT; CDR3aa: CASSQGGQGAYNEKLFF
d_gene: TRBD1; v_gene: TRBV4-2; j_gene: TRBJ2-1; abundance: -; CDR3nt: TGTGCCAGCAGCCAAGGGACAGGGATTATCTATGAGCAGTTCTTC; CDR3aa: CASSQGTGIIYEQFF
d_gene: TRBD1; v_gene: TRBV7-2; j_gene: TRBJ1-2; abundance: -; CDR3nt: TGTGCCAGCAGCCACGGACAGGTCTATGGCTACACCTTC; CDR3aa: CASSHGQVYGYTF
d_gene: -; v_gene: TRBV2; j_gene: TRBJ1-2; abundance: -; CDR3nt: TGTGCCAAGCAATCGGGACTCAACAAAAATCAAGGTCTCGGCTACACCTTC; CDR3aa: CAKQSGLNKNQGLGYTF
d_gene: TRBD1; v_gene: TRBV5-6; j_gene: TRBJ1-4; abundance: -; CDR3nt: TGTGCCAGCAGCTTGAGGGGGCAGGGGGAAAAACTGTTTTTT; CDR3aa: CASSLRGQGEKLFF
d_gene: -; v_gene: TRBV16; j_gene: TRBJ1-2; abundance: -; CDR3nt: TGTGCCAGCAGCCTGACCCTACAGGGTCGGGGTGGTGGCTACACCTTC; CDR3aa: CASSLTLQGRGGGYTF
d_gene: -; v_gene: TRBV9; j_gene: TRBJ1-6; abundance: -; CDR3nt: TGTGCCAGCAGCAGTCGTCCCGGGGGTAATTCACCCCTCCACTTT; CDR3aa: CASSSRPGGNSPLHF
d_gene: TRBD1; v_gene: TRBV27; j_gene: TRBJ2-7; abundance: -; CDR3nt: TGTGCCAGCAGTTTATCGGGACAGGGCTTTCCCTACGAGCAGTACTTC; CDR3aa: CASSLSGQGFPYEQYF
d_gene: TRBD1; v_gene: TRBV11-2; j_gene: TRBJ2-3; abundance: -; CDR3nt: TGTGCCAGCAGCTACCGTGGGACAGGGGAAGATACGCAGTATTTT; CDR3aa: CASSYRGTGEDTQYF
d_gene: TRBD1; v_gene: TRBV27; j_gene: TRBJ1-6; abundance: -; CDR3nt: TGTGCCAGCAGTTTATCGCTCCCCCCAGGGGGCCCTTCACCCCTCCACTTT; CDR3aa: CASSLSLPPGGPSPLHF
d_gene: TRBD1; v_gene: TRBV5-1; j_gene: TRBJ2-1; abundance: once; CDR3nt: TGCGCCAGCAGCTCACTAATGGGACAGGGCGATGAGCAGTTCTTC; CDR3aa: CASSSLMGQGDEQFF
d_gene: TRBD2; v_gene: TRBV4-3; j_gene: TRBJ2-3; abundance: -; CDR3nt: TGCGCCAGCAGCCAATCGGGACTAGCGGGAGAAGACACAGATACGCAGTATTTT; CDR3aa: CASSQSGLAGEDTDTQYF
d_gene: TRBD1; v_gene: TRBV14; j_gene: TRBJ2-1; abundance: -; CDR3nt: TGTGCCAGCAGCTTCCGACAGGGGTTCGCGGGTCATGAGCAGTTCTTC; CDR3aa: CASSFRQGFAGHEQFF
d_gene: -; v_gene: TRBV6-5; j_gene: TRBJ1-1; abundance: -; CDR3nt: TGTGCCAGCAGTTACGACGAGGGTGACACTGAAGCTTTCTTT; CDR3aa: CASSYDEGDTEAFF
d_gene: -; v_gene: TRBV9; j_gene: TRBJ1-1; abundance: -; CDR3nt: TGTGCCAGCAGCGTAGCTATGAACACTGAAGCTTTCTTT; CDR3aa: CASSVAMNTEAFF
d_gene: TRBD1; v_gene: TRBV7-2; j_gene: TRBJ2-7; abundance: -; CDR3nt: TGTGCCAGCAGCTTACAGACAGGGCACTACGAGCAGTACTTC; CDR3aa: CASSLQTGHYEQYF
d_gene: -; v_gene: TRBV7-9; j_gene: TRBJ2-7; abundance: -; CDR3nt: TGTGCCAGCAGCTTCGCGGGTTGGGGTAGCTCCTACGAGCAGTACTTC; CDR3aa: CASSFAGWGSSYEQYF
d_gene: TRBD2; v_gene: TRBV6-6; j_gene: TRBJ2-1; abundance: few; CDR3nt: TGTGCCAGCAGTGTCCGGGAGGACAATGAGCAGTTCTTC; CDR3aa: CASSVREDNEQFF
d_gene: -; v_gene: TRBV23-1; j_gene: TRBJ1-2; abundance: -; CDR3nt: TGCGCCAGCAGTCGGCCAGGGGAGGGCTATGGCTACACCTTC; CDR3aa: CASSRPGEGYGYTF
d_gene: -; v_gene: TRBV20-1; j_gene: TRBJ2-5; abundance: -; CDR3nt: TGCAGTGCTACCCTTCAAGAGACCCAGTACTTC; CDR3aa: CSATLQETQYF
d_gene: TRBD2; v_gene: TRBV4-3; j_gene: TRBJ2-4; abundance: -; CDR3nt: TGCGCCAGCAGCCAAGGAGGTGTTAGCGGGAGGCCTACTCCCAAAAACATTCAGTACTTC; CDR3aa: CASSQGGVSGRPTPKNIQYF
d_gene: -; v_gene: TRBV6-5; j_gene: TRBJ2-1; abundance: -; CDR3nt: TGTGCCAGCAGCCGCATCGGAGGGGACAATGAGCAGTTCTTC; CDR3aa: CASSRIGGDNEQFF
d_gene: -; v_gene: TRBV6-1; j_gene: TRBJ1-2; abundance: -; CDR3nt: TGTGCCAGCAGTGAACAGTACGGGGACACTAACTATGGCTACACCTTC; CDR3aa: CASSEQYGDTNYGYTF
d_gene: TRBD1; v_gene: TRBV6-6; j_gene: TRBJ1-1; abundance: few; CDR3nt: TGTGCCAGCGACCGGGACAGCCAGAACACTGAAGCTTTCTTT; CDR3aa: CASDRDSQNTEAFF
d_gene: -; v_gene: TRBV30; j_gene: TRBJ1-6; abundance: few; CDR3nt: TGTGCCTGGCGGTATAGCTCCTATAATTCACCCCTCCACTTT; CDR3aa: CAWRYSSYNSPLHF
d_gene: -; v_gene: TRBV5-6; j_gene: TRBJ2-5; abundance: few; CDR3nt: TGTGCCAGCAGCTTGGATCGGGAGACCCAGTACTTC; CDR3aa: CASSLDRETQYF
d_gene: TRBD1; v_gene: TRBV9; j_gene: TRBJ2-7; abundance: -; CDR3nt: TGTGCCAGCAGCCCTGGACAGGACTCCTACGAGCAGTACTTC; CDR3aa: CASSPGQDSYEQYF